This TCR beta chain was identified in a study of low-dose radiotherapy and immunotherapy resistance in tumors. Overall study: Every 2 weeks, cohort 1 got 0.5 Gy, reaching 6.5 Gy to the planning target volume. A dose of 300 mg of oral aspirin was taken by patients daily for four cycles from cycle 1 day 1.

The study gave donors nivolumab, ipilimumab, aspirin, low-dose cyclophosphamide and low-dose radiotherapy. Germline CDR1 and CDR2: SGHRS and YFSETQ. V was pared by 4 bases and J by 2 bases, with 22 bases of the junction left unmatched. This CDR3 spans 21 amino acids. TRAV and TRBV primers primed cDNA for both TCRalpha and TCRbeta. TCRs underwent about 22 PCR cycles of amplification with a constant-region primer and V-primer adapter. TCRdb independently ran MiXCR on the reads; one entry per CDR3 protein. The sample includes 13,000 or so distinct CDR3 sequences, about 75% of them seen just once. This sequence originates from a human donor with advanced metastatic prostate, ovarian, gallbladder or colorectal cancer (not recorded which). This table probably holds off-target reads from a library built for another chain. The chain joins TRBV5-1 to TRBJ2-1; 9 nucleotides match TRBD2. For the CDR3, the DNA is TGCGCCAGCAGCCCCCGGGCCCCAATCAGCGGGGGGCTCTCTCCCTACAATGAGCAGTTCTTC. This codes for CASSPRAPISGGLSPYNEQFF.